What follows describes a single T cell receptor (beta chain). Its target is unknown. Specified time point: sample taken at primary tumor resection. Unsorted tumor, nontumor lung tissue or cryopreserved PBMC supplied the whole RNA. The CDR3 extends over 16 amino acids. CDR1 and CDR2 from the germline V gene are SQVTM and ANQGSEA. The V and J ends lost 0 bases and 11 bases, in that order; junction bases with no gene match: 15. TCRdb analysed the 5' RACE reads with MiXCR anew, one entry per CDR3 protein. The top ten hold approximately 23% of the sample, which has about 5,700 distinct CDR3 sequences, roughly a quarter seen once. These data are taken from a study of spatial heterogeneity in lung cancer. On the study more broadly: Each time, sequencing found more beta-chain sequences than alpha-chain sequences. Study-wide findings and caveats: Tumor mutation counts were tracked by expanded intratumoral alpha and beta TCR counts.

The chain uses TRBV29-1 and TRBJ2-1; 8 bases are shared with TRBD2. This specimen consisted of lung tumor tissue, obtained at surgery. The source of this sequence is a male donor with early-stage non-small cell lung cancer. CDR3 bases: TGCAGCGTTGAAGATAAGGTCACTAGCGGAGGGCCCCAGCAGTTCTTC. As protein: CSVEDKVTSGGPQQFF.